This TCR beta chain was profiled in a study of blood T cells in healthy people across ages. Overall study: Template switching captured about one barcoded beta molecule per two T cells.

This CDR3 comprises 18 residues. The V gene's germline CDR1 is MGHRA and CDR2 YSYEKL. Trimming at V came to 4 bases and at J to 11 bases, leaving 24 bases not matched to a gene. Study-wide points: Diversity of TCR beta correlated strongly with naive T cell percentage. Investigators viewed diversity estimates from one million T cells as underestimates, the study reported.

Combining a sample-barcoded 5' primer with a J-beta primer mix, a second PCR ran for roughly 6 to 12 cycles. TCRdb analysed the 5' RACE reads with MiXCR anew, one entry per CDR3 protein. The sample lists approximately 670,000 distinct CDR3 sequences; approximately 40% were seen once. This clonotype was observed a few times. Its antigen is not known. A much larger clone differs from this one at a single base, so this may be a read error. Roughly 9.8 milliliters of peripheral blood were drawn from each donor. Material: blood. The chain recombines TRBV4-1 with TRBJ2-5, with 8 bases fitting TRBD2. The receptor comes from a man of 80 years or more in good health. The DNA of the CDR3 is TGCGCCAGCAGCCTTGAGGGGAGGGTCGCGGGAGGTCGGAATGAGCAGTACTTC. Residues: CASSLEGRVAGGRNEQYF.